A selection of T cell receptor beta chains follows, all from one sample in a study of T cells in Graves' hyperthyroidism and ophthalmopathy. TCRdb used MiXCR to reprocess the multiplex PCR reads, holding one entry per CDR3 protein. The data show more than 500,000 distinct CDR3 sequences, around 15% seen once. The material sequenced was blood. Receptors originate from a woman aged 40 to 50 with Graves' hyperthyroidism. CDR3s include the opening cysteine and the closing phenylalanine or tryptophan. The D gene is left open where the match is weak. Where a row states a size, it is once, few, many or the class of an expanded clone; other rows omit it.

clone_size d_call j_call v_call cdr3_nt cdr3_aa
many - TRBJ2-3 TRBV2 TGTGCCAGCAGCGCTTGGGGCGGGATCACAGATACGCAGTATTTT CASSAWGGITDTQYF
- - TRBJ2-7 TRBV14 TGTGCCAGCAGCCAAGAAGGAGTCTACGAGCAGTACTTC CASSQEGVYEQYF
- TRBD1 TRBJ1-2 TRBV2 TGTGCCAGCAGTGATACCCGGACAGGGAGCTATGGCTACACCTTC CASSDTRTGSYGYTF
once - TRBJ1-1 TRBV6-1 TGTGCCAGCAGCCTATCGGGAGTGAACACTGAAGCTTTCTTT CASSLSGVNTEAFF
- TRBD1 TRBJ2-1 TRBV19 TGTGCCAGTAGTTCCTCGGACAGGGTTAACAATGAGCAGTTCTTC CASSSSDRVNNEQFF
many - TRBJ2-7 TRBV28 TGTGCCAGCAGTTTGACTAGTCTTTACGAGCAGTACTTC CASSLTSLYEQYF
many - TRBJ2-5 TRBV12-3/TRBV12-4 TGTGCCAGCAGTTCCTTTGGATTCCAAGAGACCCAGTACTTC CASSSFGFQETQYF
few - TRBJ2-2 TRBV24-1 TGTGCCACCAGTGATTTGACGTATTCGGGGGACACCGGGGAGCTGTTTTTT CATSDLTYSGDTGELFF
few - TRBJ2-7 TRBV6-1 TGTGCCAGCAGTCCCTGGTACAAACAGACGGAGGGGGAGCAGTACTTC CASSPWYKQTEGEQYF
- - TRBJ2-5 TRBV4-1 TGCGCCAGCAGCCCGAAATCCCTCGGCAGGGAGGAGACCCAGTACTTC CASSPKSLGREETQYF
- - TRBJ2-7 TRBV19 TGTGCCAGTAGTATAGCGGCGGGTGAAGGCTACGAGCAGTACTTC CASSIAAGEGYEQYF
- - TRBJ2-1 TRBV27 TGTGCCAGCAGCCGCCCCAATCTCTCAGCGCAGTTCTTC CASSRPNLSAQFF
many - TRBJ1-1 TRBV10-1 TGCGCCAGCAGTGAGGACGGAGCGAACACTGAAGCTTTCTTT CASSEDGANTEAFF
- TRBD2 TRBJ2-1 TRBV20-1 TGCAGTGCTAGAGACCGTTTGCGGGAGGGCCGAGGGAATGAGCAGTTCTTC CSARDRLREGRGNEQFF
few TRBD2 TRBJ2-2 TRBV14 TGTGCCAGCAGCCAGGGAGGGGCCCGGGAGCTGTTTTTT CASSQGGARELFF
few TRBD2 TRBJ2-7 TRBV20-1 TGCAGTGCTAGAGATTCGGGGGGCTACGAGCAGTACTTC CSARDSGGYEQYF
- TRBD1 TRBJ2-1 TRBV28 TGTGCCAGCAGGACCGGGACAGCCTCCTACAATGAGCAGTTCTTC CASRTGTASYNEQFF
many TRBD1 TRBJ1-6 TRBV28 TGTGCCAGCAGATCCGGGACAGGATATTCACCCCTCCACTTT CASRSGTGYSPLHF
- - TRBJ1-3 TRBV3-1 TGTGCCAGCAGCTTACTCGGGGGAAGGAACACCATATATTTT CASSLLGGRNTIYF
many - TRBJ2-1 TRBV28 TGTGCCAGCACCGGGTTGAGGGACAATGAGCAGTTCTTC CASTGLRDNEQFF
- TRBD1 TRBJ2-7 TRBV19 TGTGCCAGTAGTCCGAGGCCGGGACAGGCCACTAATGAGCAGTACTTC CASSPRPGQATNEQYF
- - TRBJ1-5 TRBV28 TGTGCCAGCAGTCCTATTCTCAGGGCCCAGCATTTT CASSPILRAQHF
many - TRBJ2-7 TRBV5-1 TGCGCCAGCAGCTTGGGGGGGACAATCTACGAGCAGTACTTC CASSLGGTIYEQYF
many TRBD1 TRBJ1-1 TRBV20-1 TGCAGTGCCTCAGGACAGGGTTGGTATTACACTGAAGCTTTCTTT CSASGQGWYYTEAFF
many TRBD1 TRBJ1-1 TRBV5-1 TGCGCCAGCAGCCTGACCGGGACAGGGAACACTGAAGCTTTCTTT CASSLTGTGNTEAFF
few - TRBJ1-6 TRBV20-1 TGCAGTGCTAGAGCACAGGGACTATTTGGATCACCCCTCCACTTT CSARAQGLFGSPLHF
many - TRBJ2-5 TRBV2 TGTGCCACTCCCAGGGAGCAAGAGACCCAGTACTTC CATPREQETQYF
few - TRBJ2-3 TRBV4-1 TGCGCCAGCACCTACAAACCCACAGTTCTTTCCACAGATACGCAGTATTTT CASTYKPTVLSTDTQYF
many - TRBJ2-7 TRBV2 TGTGCCAGCAGTGGAGTGGGGATTGGCCTCTACGAGCAGTACTTC CASSGVGIGLYEQYF
many - TRBJ2-7 TRBV2 TGTGCCAGCAGACGGACAGACTCCTACGAGCAGTACTTC CASRRTDSYEQYF
many - TRBJ2-3 TRBV2 TGTGCCAGCAGCGGCTTGGGGGATACGCAGTATTTT CASSGLGDTQYF
many TRBD1 TRBJ2-2 TRBV6-1 TGTGCCAGCAGTCCCGGGACAGCGGCTTACTCTCCAACCGGGGAGCTGTTTTTT CASSPGTAAYSPTGELFF
many TRBD2 TRBJ2-1 TRBV7-9 TGTGCCAGCAGCTTAGGACTAGCTGTCAATGAGCAGTTCTTC CASSLGLAVNEQFF
many - TRBJ2-7 TRBV28 TGTGCCAGCAGTTTAGAGGGGGGGGGTGCCCACTACGAGCAGTACTTC CASSLEGGGAHYEQYF
- - TRBJ1-4 TRBV3-1 TGTGCCAGCAGCCAAGTTAGCCCCGGTGAAAAACTGTTTTTT CASSQVSPGEKLFF
many TRBD1 TRBJ2-7 TRBV12-3/TRBV12-4 TGTGCCAGCACTCGGACAGGCGGCTCCTACGAGCAGTACTTC CASTRTGGSYEQYF
many - TRBJ2-1 TRBV12-3/TRBV12-4 TGTGCCAGCAGTCTGGACAGATACAATGAGCAGTTCTTC CASSLDRYNEQFF
many - TRBJ1-1 TRBV6-1 TGTGCCAGCAACCTAGACTTAACACACACTGAAGCTTTCTTT CASNLDLTHTEAFF
- TRBD1 TRBJ1-1 TRBV19 TGTGCCAGTAGGGGCCAGGGGGTCACTGAAGCTTTCTTT CASRGQGVTEAFF
few - TRBJ2-1 TRBV12-3/TRBV12-4 TGTGCCAGCAGTCCCCCTCAATACTACAATGAGCAGCTCTTC CASSPPQYYNEQLF
- - TRBJ2-6 TRBV7-2 TGTGCCAGCAGCGTAACAGGACCTGGGGCCAACGTCCTGACTTTC CASSVTGPGANVLTF
many - TRBJ1-1 TRBV10-3 TGTGCCATCAGTGAGGGTCAGCCTTCCACTGAAGCTTTCTTT CAISEGQPSTEAFF
- TRBD1 TRBJ2-2 TRBV7-8 TGTGCCAGCAGCCCTATAGGCCAGGGGGTGTCCGGGGAGCTGTTTTTT CASSPIGQGVSGELFF
many - TRBJ2-3 TRBV11-2 TGTGCCAGCAGCTCTACACGAAATGCGCAGTATTTT CASSSTRNAQYF
many - TRBJ1-1 TRBV5-1 TGCGCCAGCAGCTCCCAGGGCATTTTGAACACTGAAGCTTTCTTT CASSSQGILNTEAFF
many TRBD1 TRBJ2-1 TRBV5-1 TGCGCCAGCAGCCTCGGACAGGGGAGGTTTAATTGGCCCAATGAGCAGTTCTTC CASSLGQGRFNWPNEQFF
- - TRBJ2-7 TRBV4-1 TGCGCCAGCAGCCAATGGGTGGGAGTGGTCTACGAGCAGTACTTC CASSQWVGVVYEQYF
few TRBD2 TRBJ2-3 TRBV19 TGTGCCAGTAGCCCCCACCCCGCTAGCGGGATCACAGATACGCAGTATTTT CASSPHPASGITDTQYF
many - TRBJ1-2 TRBV29-1 TGCAGCGTTGGAGAACCTGACAGTTTCTATGGCTACACCTTC CSVGEPDSFYGYTF
- TRBD2 TRBJ2-5 TRBV20-1 TGCAGTGATCGCGGGAGTGAGACCCAGTACTTC CSDRGSETQYF
- TRBD2 TRBJ2-7 TRBV27 TGTGCCAGCAGTTCCCCGGGACTAGCGCTCTTGGGGGAGCAGTACTTC CASSSPGLALLGEQYF
many TRBD2 TRBJ2-3 TRBV10-2 TGCGCCAGCAGTATAGCGGGGGACGCAGATACGCAGTATTTT CASSIAGDADTQYF
few - TRBJ1-5 TRBV19 TGTGCCAGTAGTATAGATTATGGGAGAAATCAGCCCCAGCATTTT CASSIDYGRNQPQHF
few TRBD1 TRBJ1-1 TRBV10-3 TGTGCCATCAGTGAAATGACAGGGGATGGAAACACTGAAGCTTTCTTT CAISEMTGDGNTEAFF
- TRBD1 TRBJ1-3 TRBV28 TGTGCCAGCAGCTCGGGACAGGGCCTCTCTGGAAACACCATATATTTT CASSSGQGLSGNTIYF
many - TRBJ2-3 TRBV2 TGTGCCAGCTTGAAGGGGGGAGGAGGGTACACAGATACGCAGTATTTT CASLKGGGGYTDTQYF
many TRBD1 TRBJ2-5 TRBV24-1 TGTGCCACCAGTGATGCGGACAGGGCTACGGAGACCCAGTACTTC CATSDADRATETQYF
many TRBD1 TRBJ2-2 TRBV30 TGTGCCGCCGAGGGGGCCTTGAACACCGGGGAGCTGTTTTTT CAAEGALNTGELFF
few TRBD2 TRBJ2-3 TRBV20-1 TGCAGTGCTAGGGGAGGACTAGCGGGAGCTGGGGACACAGATACGCAGTATTTT CSARGGLAGAGDTDTQYF